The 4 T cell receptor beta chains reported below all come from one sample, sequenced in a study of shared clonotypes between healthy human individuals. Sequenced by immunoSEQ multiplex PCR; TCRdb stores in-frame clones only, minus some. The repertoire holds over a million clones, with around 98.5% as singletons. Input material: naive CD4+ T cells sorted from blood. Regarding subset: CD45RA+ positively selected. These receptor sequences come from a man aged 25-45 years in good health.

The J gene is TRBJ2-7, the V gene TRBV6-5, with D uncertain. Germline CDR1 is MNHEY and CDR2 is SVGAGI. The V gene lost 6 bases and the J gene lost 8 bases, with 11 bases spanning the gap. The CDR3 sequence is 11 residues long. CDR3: CASRSRNQQYF. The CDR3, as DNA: TGTGCCAGCAGGAGCCGTAACCAGCAGTACTTC.

The CDR3 coding sequence is TGTGCCAGCAGCTCCGACAGGGGGCGCTACGAGCAGTACTTC. This encodes CASSSDRGRYEQYF. The chain couples TRBV7-2 to TRBJ2-7; 10 nucleotides align to TRBD1. The junction had 3 bases not matched to a gene; V was cut back by 4 bases and J by 3 bases. CDR3 length equals 14 residues. Germline V gene sequence: CDR1 SGHTA, CDR2 FQGNSA. The full variable domain, its missing parts supplied by reference TRBV7-2 and TRBJ2-7, is GAGVSQSPSNKVTEKGKDVELRCDPISGHTALYWYRQSLGQGLEFLIYFQGNSAPDKSGLPSDRFSAERTGGSVSTLTIQRTQQEDSAVYLCASSSDRGRYEQYFGPGTRLTVT.

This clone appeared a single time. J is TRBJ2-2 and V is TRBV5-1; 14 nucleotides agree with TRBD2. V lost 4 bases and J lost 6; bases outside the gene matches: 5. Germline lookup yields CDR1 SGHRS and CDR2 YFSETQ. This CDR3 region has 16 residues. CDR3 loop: CASSPGLAGVSGELFF. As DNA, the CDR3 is TGCGCCAGCAGCCCGGGACTAGCGGGAGTATCCGGGGAGCTGTTTTTT.

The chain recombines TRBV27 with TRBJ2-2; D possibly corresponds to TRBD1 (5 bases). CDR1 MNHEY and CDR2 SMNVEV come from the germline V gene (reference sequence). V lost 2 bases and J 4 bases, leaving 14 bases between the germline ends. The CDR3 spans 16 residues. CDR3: CASSLLTRRGTGELFF. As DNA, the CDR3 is TGTGCCAGCAGTTTACTAACACGAAGGGGCACCGGGGAGCTGTTTTTT.